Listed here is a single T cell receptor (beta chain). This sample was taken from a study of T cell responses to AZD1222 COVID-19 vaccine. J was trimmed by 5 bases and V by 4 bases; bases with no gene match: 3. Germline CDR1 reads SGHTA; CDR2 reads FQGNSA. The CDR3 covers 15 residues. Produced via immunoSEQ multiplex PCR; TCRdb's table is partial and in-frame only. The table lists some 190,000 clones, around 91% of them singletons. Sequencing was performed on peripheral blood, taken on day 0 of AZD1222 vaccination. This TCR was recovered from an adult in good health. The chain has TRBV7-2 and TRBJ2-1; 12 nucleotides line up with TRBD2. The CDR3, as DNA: TGTGCCAGCAGCTCGCGGACTAGCGGGAACAATGAGCAGTTCTTC. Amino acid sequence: CASSSRTSGNNEQFF.